Below, one T cell receptor (beta chain) is given with its context. Which antigen it targets is not known. Base qualities are not provided; no much larger clone lies one nucleotide away. Other DNA variants within this sample encode the same CDR3. The CDR3 covers 14 residues, taking in both the cysteine and the phenylalanine. Solely the CDR3 DNA is kept, with 42 bases framed from the first base. CDR1 and CDR2 (MDHEN, SYDVKM) derive from the germline V gene. The V end loses 4 bases and the J end loses 4 bases, and a stretch of 11 bases separates them. Using the deep immunoSEQ assay, multiplex PCR amplified TCR CDR3 regions from genomic DNA. Genomic DNA extracted from each cell subset was distributed evenly over all wells of several immunoSEQ 96-well plates, and each plate served as one replicate. For sorted subsets, each replicate PCR was loaded with about 200 ng genomic DNA, equivalent to roughly 30,000 T cell genomes. Purified libraries were quantified with a Qubit 3.0 fluorometer, sized on a Bioanalyzer 2100, and re-quantified with the KAPA Library Quantification kit. Every immunoSEQ 96-well plate was sequenced on a separate single-read 150-cycle Illumina NextSeq 550 flow cell. Regarding the original processing steps: Because the immunoSEQ output included only junctional sequences and no quality scores, the filtering could not be the same as the filtering used for full-length reads. To assign V/J genes and CDR3, sequences were annotated against IMGT germline references using PyIR, a Python wrapper for IgBLAST v1.9. Reads with weak V/J assignments (E-value above 1e-6), missing CDR3, stop codons, out-of-frame junctions, or ambiguous translated residues were removed. A V3J clonotype was defined by an identical inferred V gene, J gene, and CDR3 amino acid sequence. Percentage overlap between repertoires was computed as shared unique clonotypes divided by the size of the smaller repertoire. RTK rarefaction, the Chao1 estimator, and Recon v2.1 estimates of unobserved clonotypes were used to assess repertoire richness. OLGA was used to compute generation probabilities for all TCRbeta clonotypes that the gDNA method yielded from a few donors. TCRdb holds this immuneACCESS table with in-frame rearrangements only. Some clones are missing; in checked studies, unresolved V genes explain under half, and the rest has no known cause. The V and J calls and clone size are taken from that table; D and trimming were inferred from the DNA. In this sample the table shows over 2,000,000 clones, 80% to 95% of which occur a single time. Of the sample, approximately 1.6% is held by the ten largest clones.

The record originates from a study of shared clonotypes between healthy human individuals (dated by TCRdb to about 2020). About the investigation overall: The cohort comprised two women and a few men aged 18 to 49 years. For each donor, CD4 naive and CD4 memory were each run on three plates, CD8 naive on two plates, and CD8 memory on one plate. The study deeply sequenced blood TCR repertoires of 5 or 6 healthy adults to estimate repertoire size and the extent of clonotype sharing between individuals. To increase sequencing depth and limit assay-specific biases, TCR repertoire library preparation and sequencing were carried out by different laboratories using diverse techniques. Leukapheresis yielded between about 0.85 and 9 billion PBMCs per donor.

For the CD8 naive samples, CD45RO-negative cells were positively selected for CCR7, yielding a CD45RA+CCR7+ population from which TemRA cells were excluded. The donors were healthy, HIV-negative adults who had no recently reported acute infections or vaccinations. Only Caucasian adults living in Nashville, Tennessee, USA were represented among the donors. After blood collection by leukapheresis, PBMCs were isolated using Ficoll-Histopaque density gradient centrifugation and then cryopreserved in the vapor phase of liquid nitrogen. Purity and quantity of every magnetically sorted T cell population were checked by analytical flow cytometry. Genomic DNA was isolated from every sorted fraction and measured by UV absorbance on a Nanodrop 2000c. Points the paper makes about the study in general: Naive subsets generally had larger estimated clonotype richness than memory subsets did. Incomplete sequencing was indicated by rarefaction of sorted-subset datasets, despite the large sequencing depth. Across four donors, around 5% of naive CD4, around 3.3% of naive CD8, 2.3% of memory CD4, and 0.3% to 0.45% of memory CD8 clonotypes were shared. Pairwise subsampling led to the expectation that sequencing depth would affect the degree of clonotype sharing among donors. Sampling was restricted to blood, and TCR repertoires in tissue are likely to differ from TCR repertoires in blood. Compared with non-shared clonotypes, the clonotypes found in all four sorted-subset donors had higher generation probabilities. Because the study included only a small number of donors, the genetic and exposure-history diversity represented was limited.

The clonotype was recovered from a young man in good health. Some clones in this sample may be carry-over from other donors' samples. Sequenced input: naive CD8+ T cells from PBMCs. In light of the paper, this sample's cell subset or site label describes: CD45RA+CCR7+. The sequence links TRBV28 to TRBJ1-5; TRBD1 is possibly the D segment (5 matching bases). The CDR3: CASSSFRGNQPQHF. The bases are TGTGCCAGCAGTTCCTTTCGGGGGAATCAGCCCCAGCATTTT.